This passage covers 21 T cell receptor beta chains from one sample sequenced in a study of CD8 T cells in Susac syndrome. The RNA, roughly 0.5 to 1 ug, was put through reverse transcription using random hexamers. In TCRdb, the immunoSEQ multiplex PCR reads were re-called with MiXCR into one record per CDR3 protein. The sample carries approximately 170,000 distinct CDR3 sequences, 90% to 95% recorded once. Input material: CD4+ T cells from PBMCs. These receptors were obtained from a human donor in good health.

CDR3 DNA sequence: TGTGCCAGCAGCTTAACTCCGGGCGAGCAGTACTTC. Protein product: CASSLTPGEQYF. The chain is built from TRBV7-8 and TRBJ2-7; D gene unclear. Germline CDR1 SGHVS, CDR2 FQNEAQ. CDR3 length: 12 amino acids. Trimming stripped 2 bases from V and 6 bases from J, with 8 bases between.

This clonotype has only one observation. The rearrangement joins TRBV2 to TRBJ2-1; 9 nucleotides agree with TRBD1. CDR1 is SNHLY, CDR2 FYNNEI, per germline. The trim removed 6 bases at V and 3 bases at J, leaving 6 bases unmatched. This CDR3 comprises 15 residues. The CDR3 sequence is CASRSTGQGYNEQFF. In DNA, the CDR3 is TGTGCCAGCAGAAGCACGGGACAGGGCTACAATGAGCAGTTCTTC.

This chain links TRBV30 with TRBJ2-4; TRBD1 might be the D (6 bases). Germline V lookup: CDR1 GTSNPN, CDR2 SVGIG (reference sequence). CDR3 length: 11 residues. Trimming stripped 5 bases from V and 14 bases from J, with 16 bases between. The CDR3 region is CAWGIDRSEYF. CDR3 sequence (DNA): TGTGCCTGGGGTATTGACAGGTCAGAGTACTTC.

The rearrangement uses TRBV2 and TRBJ1-6; tentative D call: TRBD1 (5 bases). Germline CDR1 is SNHLY and CDR2 is FYNNEI. V was shortened by 5 bases and J by 5 bases, with 10 bases between the two germline ends. The CDR3 runs to 14 residues. CDR3 sequence (DNA): TGTGCCAGCAGTATCGGGACGGATAATTCACCCCTCCACTTT. Encoded protein: CASSIGTDNSPLHF.

The rearrangement uses TRBV5-1 and TRBJ2-3; D unclear. This CDR3 is built from 15 residues. Germline loops: CDR1 SGHRS, CDR2 YFSETQ. With 4 bases removed from V and 0 bases from J, the gap between germline ends came to 12 bases. The CDR3 DNA is TGCGCCAGCAGCCCAGACGGCGCAAGCACAGATACGCAGTATTTT. It is translated as CASSPDGASTDTQYF.

The chain carries TRBV3-1 and TRBJ1-1; D gene ambiguous. The V and J ends lost 4 bases and 3 bases respectively, with 9 bases between them. CDR3 length: 13 residues. Germline values: CDR1 LGHDT, CDR2 YNNKEL (reference sequence). Here the CDR3 reads CASSRGWDTEAFF. The CDR3 DNA reads TGTGCCAGCAGCCGCGGCTGGGACACTGAAGCTTTCTTT.

This clonotype turned up a few times. This chain uses TRBV30 with TRBJ1-1; D might be TRBD1 (6 bases). Germline loops: CDR1 GTSNPN, CDR2 SVGIG (reference sequence). V was pared by 4 bases and J by 9 bases, with 21 bases between. The CDR3 is made up of 14 amino acids. The CDR3 DNA reads as TGTGCCTGGAACCCCGGAGGGGGGGCGAATCAAGCTTTCTTT. Its protein product is CAWNPGGGANQAFF.

This clonotype showed up just once. This chain links TRBV5-6 with TRBJ1-1; 7 bases agree with TRBD1. CDR1 is SGHDT and CDR2 is YYEEEE in the germline V gene. This CDR3 comprises 15 residues. The V and J ends lost 0 bases and 1 base, in that order; junction bases with no gene match: 3. The chain's CDR3 is CASSLARTGNTEAFF. CDR3 in DNA: TGTGCCAGCAGCTTGGCCCGGACAGGGAACACTGAAGCTTTCTTT.

The CDR3, as DNA: TGTGCCAGCAGCCCTTCCCATCTAGGGTACGAGCAGTACTTC. Translated, it gives CASSPSHLGYEQYF. This rearrangement joins TRBV7-2 to TRBJ2-7, with no clear D. V lost 5 bases and J 4 bases, leaving 15 bases between the germline ends. Germline CDR1 and CDR2: SGHTA and FQGNSA. The CDR3 has 14 amino acids.

The chain recombines TRBV20-1 with TRBJ2-3, with a tentative D call TRBD2 (5 bases). Germline V gene lookup returns CDR1 DFQATT and CDR2 SNEGSKA (reference sequence). Deletions cut 6 bases from V and 4 bases from J, with 20 bases between. The CDR3 totals 15 residues. CDR3 amino acids: CSAGSRSGFADTQYF. CDR3 DNA sequence: TGCAGTGCGGGCTCCAGATCGGGGTTCGCAGATACGCAGTATTTT.

The count of this clonotype is one. The V and J genes are TRBV7-9 and TRBJ2-1, with 9 bases that match TRBD2. Germline V gene lookup returns CDR1 SEHNR and CDR2 FQNEAQ (reference sequence). The CDR3 has 14 amino acids. Unmatched junction bases numbered 7, after V lost 3 bases and J lost 10 bases. In nucleotides, the CDR3 is TGTGCCAGCAGCTTGTTAGGTACTAGCGGGGAGCAGTTCTTC. The encoded protein is CASSLLGTSGEQFF.

The rearrangement links TRBV7-9 to TRBJ2-1, with a possible D match to TRBD1 (6 bases). Germline CDR1 is SEHNR and CDR2 is FQNEAQ (reference sequence). Trimming shortened V by 4 bases and J by 7 bases, and 11 bases separated the two germline ends. CDR3 length: 13 residues. CDR3 bases: TGTGCCAGCAGCTATGAACAGGGTAATGAGCAGTTCTTC. Its protein is CASSYEQGNEQFF.

This clonotype was recorded only once. V usage is TRBV20-1 and J usage is TRBJ1-6; the D gene is possibly TRBD1 (6 bases). This CDR3 has 13 amino acids. Trimming removed 3 bases from V and 7 bases from J, with 10 bases in between. Germline values: CDR1 DFQATT, CDR2 SNEGSKA (reference sequence). CDR3 in amino acids: CSASSQGNSPLHF. As DNA, the CDR3 is TGCAGTGCTAGCTCGCAGGGGAATTCACCCCTCCACTTT.

This clonotype was seen once. The chain is built from TRBV3-1 and TRBJ2-7; D is possibly TRBD1 or TRBD2 (7 bases each). The germline gives CDR1 LGHDT, CDR2 YNNKEL (reference sequence). CDR3 length equals 17 residues. Trimming removed 0 bases from V and 3 bases from J, with 18 bases in between. CDR3 bases: TGTGCCAGCAGCCAAGATCCCCCAGGGGGGGGAAGCTACGAGCAGTACTTC. It yields the protein CASSQDPPGGGSYEQYF.

The J gene is TRBJ2-5, the V gene TRBV19, with no clear D. CDR1 LNHDA and CDR2 SQIVND come from the germline V gene (reference sequence). With 3 bases removed from V and 4 bases from J, the gap between germline ends came to 3 bases. This CDR3 has 11 residues. The CDR3 sequence is CASSIRETQYF. As DNA, the CDR3 is TGTGCCAGTAGTATTCGAGAGACCCAGTACTTC.

This clonotype was seen a single time. The chain combines TRBV19 with TRBJ2-3; maybe TRBD1 (6 bases). Germline-derived CDR1 and CDR2 are LNHDA and SQIVND (reference sequence). V gave up 10 bases and J gave up 2 bases, with 13 bases separating them. This CDR3 spans 13 amino acids. The CDR3 sequence is CATVSGDTDTQYF. CDR3 in DNA: TGTGCCACCGTCTCAGGGGACACAGATACGCAGTATTTT.

This clonotype was detected only a few times. The V and J genes are TRBV2 and TRBJ2-7; D ambiguous. The CDR3 is 12 residues long. V dropped 6 bases and J dropped 2 bases, with 8 bases sitting between them. CDR1 SNHLY and CDR2 FYNNEI come from the germline V gene. As DNA, the CDR3 is TGTGCCAGCAGGCCAGACACCTACGAGCAGTACTTC. It is translated as CASRPDTYEQYF.

V gene TRBV29-1 combines with J gene TRBJ2-1; D not resolved. Germline CDR1 is SQVTM and CDR2 is ANQGSEA. Trimming pared 6 bases from V and 10 bases from J, leaving 16 bases between. The CDR3 is 12 residues long. CDR3 sequence: CSVGEVKGEQFF. DNA for the CDR3: TGCAGCGTCGGCGAAGTCAAAGGGGAGCAGTTCTTC.

This chain uses TRBV12-3 or TRBV12-4 with TRBJ1-4; 8 positions agree with TRBD1. The CDR3 has 14 residues. After removal of 4 bases from V and 8 bases from J, the junction contained 6 bases not matched to a gene. Here the CDR3 DNA reads TGTGCCAGCAGTTATACAGGGGGGACAGAAAAACTGTTTTTT. It encodes CASSYTGGTEKLFF.

This chain links TRBV18 with TRBJ2-5; D is possibly TRBD1 (5 bases). CDR1 is KGHSH and CDR2 is LQKENI in the germline V gene. V shed 0 bases and J shed 4 bases, with 9 bases lying between them. This CDR3 is 14 amino acids long. The CDR3 DNA is TGTGCCAGCTCACCACCAATGCAGGGAGAGACCCAGTACTTC. It yields the protein CASSPPMQGETQYF.

This chain links TRBV2 with TRBJ1-2; a weak D match, TRBD1 (6 bases). The CDR3 is 13 amino acids. CDR1 is SNHLY and CDR2 is FYNNEI in the germline V gene. Trimming cost V 5 bases and J 2 bases, with 9 bases left between them. CDR3 nucleotide sequence: TGTGCCAGCAGTAGGACAGAAAACTATGGCTACACCTTC. Translating it yields CASSRTENYGYTF.